The clone carrying this T cell receptor beta chain was detected many times. The antigen is unknown. This entry is derived from a study of early T cells in non-severe SARS-CoV-2 infection. Study at large: Unpaired chains resulted from sequencing bulk RNA of unsorted whole blood.

V was pared by 6 bases and J by 0 bases, with 7 bases of the junction left unmatched. Looked up from germline, CDR1 is MNHEY and CDR2 is SVGAGI. The CDR3 has 15 residues. Individual cDNA molecules were tagged with unique molecular identifiers, the study reported. TCRdb reanalysed the 5' RACE reads using MiXCR and keeps one entry per CDR3 protein. This sample has tens of thousands of distinct CDR3 sequences, with roughly 4.2% found just once. Regarding the study as a whole: VDJdb-based matching was biased toward anti-spike CD8 responses and missed private and CD4 specificities.

The source of this sequence is an adult who was a healthcare worker with PCR-confirmed SARS-CoV-2 infection or an uninfected control (not recorded which). This chain joins TRBV6-5 and TRBJ1-1, with 7 nucleotides matching TRBD1. The sample comprised whole blood. CDR3 region: CASRMTGMMNTEAFF. The CDR3 DNA reads as TGTGCCAGCAGGATGACAGGGATGATGAACACTGAAGCTTTCTTT.